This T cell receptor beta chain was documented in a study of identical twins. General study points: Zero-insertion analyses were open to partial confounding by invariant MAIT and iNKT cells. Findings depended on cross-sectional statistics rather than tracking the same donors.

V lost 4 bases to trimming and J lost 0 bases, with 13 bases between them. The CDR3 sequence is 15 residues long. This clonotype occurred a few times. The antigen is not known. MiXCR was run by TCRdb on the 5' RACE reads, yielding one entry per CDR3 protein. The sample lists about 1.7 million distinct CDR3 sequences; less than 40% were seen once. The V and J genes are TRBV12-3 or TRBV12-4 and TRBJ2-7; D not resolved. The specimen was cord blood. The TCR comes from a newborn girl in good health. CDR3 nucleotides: TGTGCCAGCAGTTCGGTCTCAGTTTCCTCCTACGAGCAGTACTTC. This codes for CASSSVSVSSYEQYF.